This TCR beta chain was captured by sequencing in a study of sequential checkpoint blockade in melanoma. V shed 5 bases and J shed 4 bases, with 15 bases lying between them. Germline-derived CDR1 and CDR2 are SQVTM and ANQGSEA. The CDR3 loop spans 13 amino acids. As to treatment: randomized to nivolumab then ipilimumab (arm A) or the reverse (arm B). Clones were sequenced by immunoSEQ multiplex PCR, and TCRdb holds only the in-frame ones, with some missing. This sample yields several thousand clones, of which roughly 70% are seen a single time; approximately 50% belongs to the top ten. Only a few counts were recorded for this clone. One base separates it from a far larger clone, so it is likely a read error.

The rearrangement uses TRBV29-1 and TRBJ2-7; tentative D call: TRBD2 (5 bases). This clonotype was obtained from a human patient with melanoma. Some clones in this sample may be carry-over from other donors' samples. This specimen consisted of CD8+ T cells sorted from blood (inferred from file names), obtained from a patient given nivolumab and ipilimumab in sequence. CDR3 in amino acids: CSVNVGEGYEQYF. The CDR3, as DNA: TGCAGCGTTAATGTCGGGGAAGGATACGAGCAGTACTTC.